This T cell receptor (beta chain) was found in a study of early stage breast cancer tumors (dated by TCRdb to about 2017). Regarding the research as a whole: Of the approximately 16 invasive breast tumors, around twelve were found to be estrogen receptor-positive, progesterone receptor-positive and HER2-negative. Of the 12 ER+/PR+/HER2- tumors, eight were classified as invasive ductal carcinomas and four as invasive lobular carcinomas. The average read coverage per sample was around 9-fold. The samples as a whole yielded 2 million to 3 million detected templates, corresponding to 900,000 to 1,100,000 unique clonotypes.

Two independent genomic DNA replicates were amplified for each sample, with approximately 0.5 ug used for blood and approximately 1.5 ug for tumor or normal breast. TCRB sequencing of genomic DNA was carried out with the ImmunoSeq Intro kit according to the manufacturer's instructions. For absolute quantification, the roughly 31-cycle multiplex PCR included proprietary primers along with spike-in control sequences. Single-end 150-bp reads were used to sequence an 87-bp fragment spanning the CDR3 plus the flanking V and J genes. Seven samples, with two replicates for each sample, were multiplexed per lane of an Illumina MiSeq using version 3.0 chemistry. The source study handled its data this way. Raw data were processed by the vendor's proprietary pipeline, with both replicates merged into one result per sample. To define clonotypes, the study grouped productive rearrangements that shared the V-gene family, CDR3 amino acid sequence and J-gene segment. Clonality was computed as 1 minus the normalized Shannon entropy (Pielou evenness) of TCRB abundances. To estimate T cell density, the total number of templates was divided by the number of input cells, which was inferred from the amount of DNA input. Recon, run with its default parameters, was used to estimate overall repertoire diversity and clonality. Clonotypes with over 0.1% abundance in tumor and at least 32-fold higher abundance in tumor than in normal breast were defined as tumor-enriched. The clones in this table, taken by TCRdb from immuneACCESS, are in-frame only. Not every clone is retained; where verified, under half of the shortfall comes from an unresolved V gene, and the cause of the rest is unknown. The DNA gave D and trimming, while V, J and clone size come from that table. The sample has tens of thousands of clones on record, 80% to 95% of them singletons. The top ten clones comprise 4.5% to 5% of the sample.

For this clone: This clone's antigen is unknown. Base qualities are missing; no much larger clone stands one base away.

CDR1 and CDR2, per the germline V gene, are SGHNT and YENEEA. Taken from cysteine to phenylalanine, the CDR3 has 12 residues. Of the read, only the CDR3 DNA is kept; its 36 bases are in frame from base 1. V gives up 0 bases and J gives up 8 bases, and the segment between their germline ends measures 6 bases. The study profiled bulk TCR beta-chain repertoires in matched peripheral blood, tumor and adjacent normal breast tissue taken from some 15 patients with early-stage breast cancer. Before surgery, roughly 4.5-10 mL of whole blood was collected into EDTA tubes and then processed within 2 hours. Peripheral blood mononuclear cells were isolated by Ficoll-Paque centrifugation in SepMate-50 tubes. For storage in liquid nitrogen, PBMCs were cryopreserved as aliquots of roughly 2 to 4 million cells in about 90% FBS with roughly 10% DMSO. The Qiagen AllPrep DNA/RNA Mini kit was used to extract genomic DNA.

What the study reported, not specific to this receptor: Compared with adjacent normal breast tissue, tumors had roughly 2.5-fold higher T cell density and higher clonality. Greater similarity was observed between blood and normal breast repertoires than between blood and tumor repertoires, and tumor was distinguished from normal in about 85% of the 16 patients when each tissue was compared with blood. Sequencing bulk genomic DNA from unsorted cells could not capture chain pairing or functional markers like CD4, CD8 and FOXP3. Enriched TCRB sequences shared across patients were found to be mostly commonly generated sequences that were unlikely to play an important role in the tumor microenvironment. Analysis by tumor subtype was prevented by the small cohort size.

The source is a person aged 70 to 79 with breast cancer. The sample was blood. The rearranged chain carries TRBV11-3 and TRBJ2-3, with a tentative D gene TRBD2 over 6 matching bases. At the DNA level, the sequence is TGTGCCAGCAGCTTAGACGGGGGTACGCAGTATTTT. This gives the protein CASSLDGGTQYF.